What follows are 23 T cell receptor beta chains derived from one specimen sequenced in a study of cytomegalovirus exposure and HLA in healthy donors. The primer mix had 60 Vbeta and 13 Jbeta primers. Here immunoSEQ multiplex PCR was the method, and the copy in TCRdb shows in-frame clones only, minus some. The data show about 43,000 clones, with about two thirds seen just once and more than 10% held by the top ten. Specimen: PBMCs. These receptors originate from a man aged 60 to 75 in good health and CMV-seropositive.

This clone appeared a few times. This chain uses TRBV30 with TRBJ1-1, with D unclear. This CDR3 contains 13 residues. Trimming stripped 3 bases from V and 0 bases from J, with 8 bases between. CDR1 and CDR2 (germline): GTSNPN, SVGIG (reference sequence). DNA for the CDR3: TGTGCCTGGAGATCAAGCATGAACACTGAAGCTTTCTTT. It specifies CAWRSSMNTEAFF.

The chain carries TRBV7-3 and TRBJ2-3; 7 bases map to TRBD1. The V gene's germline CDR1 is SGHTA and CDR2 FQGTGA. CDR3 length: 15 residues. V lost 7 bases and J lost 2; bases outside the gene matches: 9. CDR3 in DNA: TGTGCCAGCACTAGGGGGCTCACGGACACAGATACGCAGTATTTT. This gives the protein CASTRGLTDTDTQYF.

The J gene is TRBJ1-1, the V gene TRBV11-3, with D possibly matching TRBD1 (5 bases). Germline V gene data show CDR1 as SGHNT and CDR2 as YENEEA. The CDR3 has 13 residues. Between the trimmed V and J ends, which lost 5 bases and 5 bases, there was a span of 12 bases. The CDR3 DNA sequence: TGTGCCAGCAGCCCTCAGGGTGAAACTGAAGCTTTCTTT. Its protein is CASSPQGETEAFF. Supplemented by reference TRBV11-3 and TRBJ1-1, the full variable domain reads EAGVVQSPRYKIIEKKQPVAFWCNPISGHNTLYWYLQNLGQGPELLIRYENEEAVDDSQLPKDRFSAERLKGVDSTLKIQPAELGDSAVYLCASSPQGETEAFFGQGTRLTVV.

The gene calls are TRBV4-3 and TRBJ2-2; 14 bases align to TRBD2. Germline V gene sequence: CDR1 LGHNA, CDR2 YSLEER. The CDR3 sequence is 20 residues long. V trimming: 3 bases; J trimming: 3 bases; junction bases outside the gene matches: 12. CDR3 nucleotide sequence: TGCGCCAGCAGCCAGAAGTCGGGACTAGCGGGAGCGAAGGACACCGGGGAGCTGTTTTTT. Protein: CASSQKSGLAGAKDTGELFF.

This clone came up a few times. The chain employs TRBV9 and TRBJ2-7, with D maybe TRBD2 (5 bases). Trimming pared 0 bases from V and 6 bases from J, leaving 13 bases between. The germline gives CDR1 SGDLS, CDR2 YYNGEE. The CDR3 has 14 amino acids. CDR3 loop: CASSVGSAPGEQYF. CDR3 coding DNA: TGTGCCAGCAGCGTAGGTAGCGCCCCGGGCGAGCAGTACTTC.

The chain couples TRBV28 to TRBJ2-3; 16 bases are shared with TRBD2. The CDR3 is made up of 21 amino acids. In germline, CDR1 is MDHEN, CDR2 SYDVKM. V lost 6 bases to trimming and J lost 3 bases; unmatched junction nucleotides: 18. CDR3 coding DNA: TGTGCCAGCAGCCAGGCGGGACTAGCGGGAGGGCCGTTCCGCAAAACAGATACGCAGTATTTT. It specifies CASSQAGLAGGPFRKTDTQYF.

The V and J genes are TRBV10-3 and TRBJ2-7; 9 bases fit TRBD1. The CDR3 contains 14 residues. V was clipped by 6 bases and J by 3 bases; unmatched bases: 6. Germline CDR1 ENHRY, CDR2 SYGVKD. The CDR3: CAIRTGGNSYEQYF. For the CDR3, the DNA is TGTGCCATCAGGACAGGGGGGAATAGCTACGAGCAGTACTTC.

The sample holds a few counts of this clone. This CDR3 reads CASSLAVTGTGANVLTF. CDR3 nucleotides: TGTGCCAGCAGCTTGGCCGTAACGGGGACTGGGGCCAACGTCCTGACTTTC. This chain joins TRBV5-5 and TRBJ2-6, with D perhaps TRBD2 (5 bases). V lost 0 bases to trimming and J lost 2 bases, with 12 bases between them. Per germline, CDR1 SGHKS and CDR2 YYEKEE (reference sequence). This CDR3 has 17 amino acids.

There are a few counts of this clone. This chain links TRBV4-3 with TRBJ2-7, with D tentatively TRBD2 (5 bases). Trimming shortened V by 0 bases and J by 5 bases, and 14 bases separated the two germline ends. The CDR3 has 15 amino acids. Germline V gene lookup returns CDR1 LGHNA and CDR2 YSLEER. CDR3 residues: CASSQDGGVRDEQYF. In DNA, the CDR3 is TGCGCCAGCAGCCAAGACGGCGGAGTGCGGGACGAGCAGTACTTC.

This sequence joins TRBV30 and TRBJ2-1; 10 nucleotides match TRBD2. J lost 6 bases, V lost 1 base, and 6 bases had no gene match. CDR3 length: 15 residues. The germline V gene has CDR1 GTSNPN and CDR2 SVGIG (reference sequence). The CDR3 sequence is CAWSGLAGAVNEQFF. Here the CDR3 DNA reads TGTGCCTGGAGTGGGCTAGCGGGAGCGGTCAATGAGCAGTTCTTC.

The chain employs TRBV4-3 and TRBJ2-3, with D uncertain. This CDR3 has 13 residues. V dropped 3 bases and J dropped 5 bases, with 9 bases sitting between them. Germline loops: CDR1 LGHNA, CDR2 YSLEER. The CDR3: CASSQGTKDTQYF. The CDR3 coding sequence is TGCGCCAGCAGCCAGGGTACTAAAGATACGCAGTATTTT.

The CDR3 DNA sequence: TGTGCCAGCGGGGCAGGGGCCAACACTGAAGCTTTCTTT. Amino acids: CASGAGANTEAFF. This chain joins TRBV5-4 and TRBJ1-1, with D perhaps matching TRBD1 (6 bases). The germline V gene encodes CDR1 SGHNT and CDR2 YYREEE (reference sequence). The CDR3 contains 13 residues. V gave up 7 bases and J gave up 2 bases, with 12 bases separating them.

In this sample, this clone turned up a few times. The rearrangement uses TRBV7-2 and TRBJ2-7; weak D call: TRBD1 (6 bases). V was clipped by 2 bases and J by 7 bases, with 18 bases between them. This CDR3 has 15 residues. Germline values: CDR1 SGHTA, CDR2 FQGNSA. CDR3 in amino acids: CASSLLADRRGEQYF. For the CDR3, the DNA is TGTGCCAGCAGCTTACTAGCAGACAGGCGTGGGGAGCAGTACTTC.

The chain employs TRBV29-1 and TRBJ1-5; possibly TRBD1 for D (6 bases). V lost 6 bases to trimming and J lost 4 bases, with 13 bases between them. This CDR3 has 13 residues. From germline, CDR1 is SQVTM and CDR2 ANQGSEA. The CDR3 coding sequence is TGCAGCGTCCAGGGGTCGGGTAATCAGCCCCAGCATTTT. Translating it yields CSVQGSGNQPQHF. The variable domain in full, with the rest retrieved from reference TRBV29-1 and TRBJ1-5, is SAVISQKPSRDICQRGTSLTIQCQVDSQVTMMFWYRQQPGQSLTLIATANQGSEATYESGFVIDKFPISRPNLTFSTLTVSNMSPEDSSIYLCSVQGSGNQPQHFGDGTRLSIL.

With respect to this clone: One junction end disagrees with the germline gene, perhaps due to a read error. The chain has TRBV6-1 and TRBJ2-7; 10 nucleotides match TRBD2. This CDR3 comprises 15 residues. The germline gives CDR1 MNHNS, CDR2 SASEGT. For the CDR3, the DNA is TGTGCCAGCCGTGAGTTACTAGCGGGAACCTACGAGCAGTACTTC. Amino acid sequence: CASRELLAGTYEQYF.

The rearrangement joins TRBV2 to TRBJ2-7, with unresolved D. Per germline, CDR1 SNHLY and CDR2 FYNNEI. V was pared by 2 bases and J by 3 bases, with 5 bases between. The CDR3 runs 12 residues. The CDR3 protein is CASSEISYEQYF. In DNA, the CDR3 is TGTGCCAGCAGTGAAATTAGCTACGAGCAGTACTTC.

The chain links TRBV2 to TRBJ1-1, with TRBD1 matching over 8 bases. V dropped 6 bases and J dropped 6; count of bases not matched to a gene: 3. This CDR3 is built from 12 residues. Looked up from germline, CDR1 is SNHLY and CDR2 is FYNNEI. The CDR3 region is CASRTGDAEAFF. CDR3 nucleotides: TGTGCCAGCAGGACAGGGGACGCTGAAGCTTTCTTT.

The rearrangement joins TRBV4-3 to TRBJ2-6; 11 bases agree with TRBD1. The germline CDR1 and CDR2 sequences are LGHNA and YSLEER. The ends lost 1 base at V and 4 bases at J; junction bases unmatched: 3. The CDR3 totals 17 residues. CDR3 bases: TGCGCCAGCAGCCAAGGGGACAGGGGGACCGGGGCCAACGTCCTGACTTTC. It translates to CASSQGDRGTGANVLTF.

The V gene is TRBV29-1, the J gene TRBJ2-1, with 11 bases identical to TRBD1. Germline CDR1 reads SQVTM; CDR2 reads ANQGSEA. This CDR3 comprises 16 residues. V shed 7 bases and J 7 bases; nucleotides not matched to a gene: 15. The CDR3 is CSAVGGQGGVLNEQFF. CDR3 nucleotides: TGCAGCGCGGTCGGGGGACAGGGGGGCGTTTTAAATGAGCAGTTCTTC.

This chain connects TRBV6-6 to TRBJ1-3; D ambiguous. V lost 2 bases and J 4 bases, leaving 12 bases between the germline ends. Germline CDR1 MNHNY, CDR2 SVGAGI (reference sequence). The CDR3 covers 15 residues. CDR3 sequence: CASSYVPSQGNTIYF. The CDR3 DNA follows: TGTGCCAGCAGTTACGTGCCTTCGCAGGGAAACACCATATATTTT.

CDR3 in amino acids: CASTDRERTDTQYF. The CDR3 nucleotides are TGTGCCAGCACCGACAGGGAGCGGACAGATACGCAGTATTTT. The chain is built from TRBV28 and TRBJ2-3; 7 bases match TRBD1. Germline values: CDR1 MDHEN, CDR2 SYDVKM. Trimming at V came to 7 bases and at J to 3 bases, leaving 7 bases not matched to a gene. The CDR3 is 14 amino acids. Supplemented by reference TRBV28 and TRBJ2-3, the full variable domain reads DVKVTQSSRYLVKRTGEKVFLECVQDMDHENMFWYRQDPGLGLRLIYFSYDVKMKEKGDIPEGYSVSREKKERFSLILESASTNQTSMYLCASTDRERTDTQYFGPGTRLTVL.

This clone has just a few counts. The CDR3 region has the DNA TGTGCCAGTAGTTACAGGGGGTGGTCCGATACGCAGTATTTT. It encodes CASSYRGWSDTQYF. The chain couples TRBV19 to TRBJ2-3; TRBD1 matches at 8 bases. The CDR3 is 14 residues long. Germline CDR1 and CDR2: LNHDA and SQIVND (reference sequence). V lost 5 bases to trimming and J lost 6 bases; unmatched junction nucleotides: 7. The variable domain in full, completed from reference TRBV19 and TRBJ2-3, reads DGGITQSPKYLFRKEGQNVTLSCEQNLNHDAMYWYRQDPGQGLRLIYYSQIVNDFQKGDIAEGYSVSREKKESFPLTVTSAQKNPTAFYLCASSYRGWSDTQYFGPGTRLTVL.

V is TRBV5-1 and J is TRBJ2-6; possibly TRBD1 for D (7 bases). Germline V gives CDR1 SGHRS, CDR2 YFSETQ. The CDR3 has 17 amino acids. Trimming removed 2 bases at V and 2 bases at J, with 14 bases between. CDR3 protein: CASSFRGVVAGANVLTF. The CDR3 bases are TGCGCCAGCAGCTTCAGGGGGGTTGTAGCTGGGGCCAACGTCCTGACTTTC.